This TCR beta chain was recorded in a study of PD-1 blockade in mismatch repair-deficient tumors. The V end lost 0 bases, the J end lost 7 bases, and 2 bases lay between the germline ends. This CDR3 comprises 11 residues. CDR1 is LNHDA and CDR2 is SQIVND in the germline V gene (reference sequence). Study results and caveats: Tumor-resident clones, often undetectable pretreatment in blood, expanded then contracted after pembrolizumab.

TCR sequencing covered a few patients who responded to pembrolizumab. Clones were sequenced by immunoSEQ multiplex PCR, and TCRdb holds only the in-frame ones, with some missing. The sample contains 120,000 or so clones, roughly 86% of which appear only once. Notes on this clone: No antigen is known for it.

The chain recombines TRBV19 with TRBJ2-3; D unclear. The TCR was taken from an adult with mismatch repair-deficient cancer. The sequences come from peripheral blood, collected approximately 69 weeks after starting pembrolizumab. The CDR3 region is CASSIDYTQYF. DNA of the CDR3: TGTGCCAGTAGTATAGATTATACGCAGTATTTT.